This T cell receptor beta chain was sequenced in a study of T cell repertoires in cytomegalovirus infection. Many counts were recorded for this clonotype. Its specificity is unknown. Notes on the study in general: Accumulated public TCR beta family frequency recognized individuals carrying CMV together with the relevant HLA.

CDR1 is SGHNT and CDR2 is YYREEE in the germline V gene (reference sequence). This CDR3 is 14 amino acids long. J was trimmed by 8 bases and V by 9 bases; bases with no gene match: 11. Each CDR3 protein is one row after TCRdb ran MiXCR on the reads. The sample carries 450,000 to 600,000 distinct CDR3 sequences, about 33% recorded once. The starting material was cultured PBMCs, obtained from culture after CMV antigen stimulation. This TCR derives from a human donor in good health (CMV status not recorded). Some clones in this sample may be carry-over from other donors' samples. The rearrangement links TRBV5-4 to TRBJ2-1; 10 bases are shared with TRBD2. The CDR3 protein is CATPVASGRDEQFF. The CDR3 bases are TGTGCCACCCCTGTGGCTAGCGGGAGAGATGAGCAGTTCTTC.